Presented here are 32 T cell receptor beta chains from one specimen sequenced in a study of cytomegalovirus exposure and HLA in healthy donors. Primers included in the PCR were 60 Vbeta and 13 Jbeta primers. Profiling relied on immunoSEQ multiplex PCR, and the TCRdb table lists in-frame clones only, not all of them. The sample carries about 130,000 clones, 8% to 11% recorded once. Sequencing was carried out using PBMCs. The receptors originated from a woman aged 18-29 years in good health and CMV-seropositive.

In the case of this clone: A read error is likely, as this CDR3 ends without the conserved phenylalanine or tryptophan. The chain is built from TRBV27 and TRBJ1-2; 7 bases are a match to TRBD1. J was trimmed by 0 bases and V by 6 bases; bases with no gene match: 13. CDR1 and CDR2 (germline): MNHEY, SMNVEV (reference sequence). CDR3 size: 17 residues. CDR3 region: CASSRSRDRLSNYGYTL. CDR3 sequence (DNA): TGTGCCAGCAGCCGAAGTCGGGACAGACTTTCTAACTATGGCTACACCCTC.

This clone was observed a handful of times. CDR3 residues: CAGDRRNTEAFF. The CDR3 coding sequence is TGTGCCGGGGACAGGAGGAACACTGAAGCTTTCTTT. This chain links TRBV30 with TRBJ1-1; TRBD1 aligns across 8 bases. J gave up 1 base and V 8 bases, and 3 bases lay outside the gene matches. The CDR3 is 12 amino acids. CDR1 and CDR2 (germline): GTSNPN, SVGIG (reference sequence).

DNA for the CDR3: TGTGCCAGCAGTTTAGCGGGACGCGGGGAAAAACTGTTTTTT. It yields the protein CASSLAGRGEKLFF. This chain links TRBV27 with TRBJ1-4; D possibly corresponds to TRBD1 (5 bases). The germline V and J ends were trimmed by 2 bases and 8 bases, with 12 bases remaining between them. Looked up from germline, CDR1 is MNHEY and CDR2 is SMNVEV (reference sequence). The CDR3 has 14 residues.

The rearrangement uses TRBV10-1 and TRBJ2-2; 9 bases align to TRBD1. Germline values: CDR1 WNHNN, CDR2 SYGVQD (reference sequence). Unmatched junction bases numbered 10, after V lost 6 bases and J lost 5 bases. The CDR3 runs to 16 residues. In DNA, the CDR3 is TGCGCCAGCAGCCGAGGACAGGGGTCGAGGACCGGGGAGCTGTTTTTT. This gives the protein CASSRGQGSRTGELFF.

This clone has a handful of counts. The V gene is TRBV7-8, the J gene TRBJ1-4; no clear D. Germline V lookup: CDR1 SGHVS, CDR2 FQNEAQ. The ends were cut back, 5 bases at V and 5 bases at J, with 15 bases in the middle. The CDR3 covers 15 residues. The CDR3 reads CASSRIGGLNEKLFF. In DNA, the CDR3 is TGTGCCAGCAGCCGAATCGGCGGATTGAATGAAAAACTGTTTTTT.

This clone was detected only a few times. This CDR3 is CASSSRQGPYNQPQHF. The CDR3 bases are TGTGCCAGCAGTTCTCGACAGGGGCCGTACAATCAGCCCCAGCATTTT. This chain connects TRBV28 to TRBJ1-5; 8 bases line up with TRBD1. The CDR3 covers 16 residues. The germline CDR1 and CDR2 sequences are MDHEN and SYDVKM. Losses at the gene ends were 4 bases for V and 3 bases for J; bases not matched to a gene: 8.

The V and J genes are TRBV7-9 and TRBJ2-5; D ambiguous. Trimming took 3 bases from V and 3 from J, leaving 5 bases between them. The CDR3 runs 12 residues. CDR1 is SEHNR and CDR2 is FQNEAQ in the germline V gene (reference sequence). DNA of the CDR3: TGTGCCAGCAGCTTTACGGAAGAGACCCAGTACTTC. Translating it yields CASSFTEETQYF.

This clone was seen a few times. This chain uses TRBV6-1 with TRBJ1-2; 12 positions agree with TRBD1. The CDR3 runs to 15 residues. Trimming cost V 7 bases and J 8 bases; bases outside gene matches: 11. Germline CDR1 reads MNHNS; CDR2 reads SASEGT. The CDR3 region is CASTLTGTGGAGYTF. The CDR3, as DNA: TGTGCCAGCACTTTGACTGGGACAGGGGGCGCAGGCTACACCTTC.

J is TRBJ1-1 and V is TRBV11-2, with unresolved D. In germline, CDR1 is SGHAT, CDR2 FQNNGV. This CDR3 spans 11 amino acids. V lost 5 bases and J lost 1, with 2 bases in between. Written as DNA, the CDR3 is TGTGCCAGCAGCCAGAACACTGAAGCTTTCTTT. It yields the protein CASSQNTEAFF.

This clone was counted between two and nine times. This sample includes further DNA sequences coding for the same CDR3. J is TRBJ1-2 and V is TRBV5-5, with D possibly TRBD1 on 5 matching bases. V was shortened by 1 base and J by 1 base, with 11 bases between the two germline ends. The CDR3 consists of 15 residues. CDR1 is SGHKS, CDR2 YYEKEE, per germline (reference sequence). The CDR3 reads CASSLTGADNYGYTF. CDR3 nucleotides: TGTGCCAGCAGCTTGACAGGCGCAGATAACTATGGCTACACCTTC.

The rearrangement joins TRBV9 to TRBJ2-1; 10 nucleotides match TRBD1. CDR3 size: 15 residues. Germline V CDR1 and CDR2: SGDLS, YYNGEE. Unmatched junction bases numbered 8, after V lost 2 bases and J lost 9 bases. CDR3 amino acids: CASSVTDRGLGEQFF. CDR3 in DNA: TGTGCCAGCAGCGTTACGGACAGGGGGTTAGGTGAGCAGTTCTTC.

This clone showed up just a few times. The gene calls are TRBV6-5 and TRBJ1-2; D gene ambiguous. Germline V lookup: CDR1 MNHEY, CDR2 SVGAGI. This CDR3 region has 13 residues. The ends were cut back, 2 bases at V and 8 bases at J, with 12 bases in the middle. CDR3 sequence (DNA): TGTGCCAGCAGTTACGGATCAACGGGAGGCTACACCTTC. The encoded protein is CASSYGSTGGYTF.

The rearrangement joins TRBV7-2 to TRBJ1-2; 7 bases align to TRBD1. The CDR3 has 14 residues. Trimming at V came to 4 bases and at J to 6 bases, leaving 8 bases not matched to a gene. Germline CDR1 is SGHTA and CDR2 is FQGNSA. The CDR3 nucleotides are TGTGCCAGCAGCTCCCCCAGGGGGTCGGATGGCTACACCTTC. Translated: CASSSPRGSDGYTF.

The chain couples TRBV27 to TRBJ1-3; 8 bases are a match to TRBD1. The CDR3 sequence is 15 residues long. V shed 5 bases, J shed 0 bases, and the junction held 3 bases outside the gene matches. Germline V gives CDR1 MNHEY, CDR2 SMNVEV (reference sequence). The CDR3 region has the DNA TGTGCCAGCAGTAATACAGGGGGCTCTGGAAACACCATATATTTT. Translating it yields CASSNTGGSGNTIYF.

The chain couples TRBV12-5 to TRBJ2-1; 8 bases are a match to TRBD2. V was pared by 2 bases and J by 8 bases, with 8 bases of the junction left unmatched. CDR3 length equals 15 residues. Germline V gives CDR1 LGHNT, CDR2 FRNRAP. The CDR3 sequence: CASGLPGRAIDEQFF. The CDR3, as DNA: TGTGCTAGTGGTTTGCCCGGGAGGGCTATCGATGAGCAGTTCTTC.

This chain uses TRBV29-1 with TRBJ2-3, with D perhaps TRBD2 (5 bases). The CDR3 runs to 12 residues. V lost 6 bases to trimming and J lost 3 bases, with 10 bases between them. Per the germline V gene, CDR1 is SQVTM and CDR2 is ANQGSEA. DNA of the CDR3: TGCAGCGTCGTACCGGGAACAGATACGCAGTATTTT. Protein product: CSVVPGTDTQYF.

This clone occurred a few times. The chain couples TRBV29-1 to TRBJ2-3, with 15 bases identical to TRBD2. The CDR3 has 15 amino acids. Germline assignment: CDR1 SQVTM and CDR2 ANQGSEA. Trimming cost V 7 bases and J 4 bases; bases outside gene matches: 6. The CDR3 loop is CSANGLAGGPDTQYF. The CDR3 coding sequence is TGCAGCGCAAACGGACTAGCGGGAGGGCCAGATACGCAGTATTTT.

V is TRBV6-1 and J is TRBJ2-7; perhaps TRBD2 as D (7 bases). The V end was cut by 5 bases, the J end by 12 bases, with 14 bases between. This CDR3 comprises 11 residues. In germline, CDR1 is MNHNS, CDR2 SASEGT. The chain's CDR3 is CASSMGGGRYF. CDR3 bases: TGTGCCAGCAGTATGGGGGGGGGCCGGTACTTC.

V gene TRBV20-1 combines with J gene TRBJ2-1; no definite D call. The CDR3 contains 11 residues. Germline V gives CDR1 DFQATT, CDR2 SNEGSKA (reference sequence). Trimming shortened V by 8 bases and J by 2 bases, and 7 bases separated the two germline ends. This chain's CDR3 is CSLSPYNEQFF. The CDR3 coding sequence is TGCAGTCTCTCCCCCTACAATGAGCAGTTCTTC.

This clone was found a few times. J is TRBJ2-7 and V is TRBV27; the D gene is possibly TRBD2 (6 bases). CDR1 is MNHEY and CDR2 is SMNVEV in the germline V gene (reference sequence). Trimming stripped 0 bases from V and 0 bases from J, with 12 bases between. The length of the CDR3 is 16 residues. The CDR3 sequence: CASSLSVGTFSYEQYF. The CDR3 DNA reads TGTGCCAGCAGTTTATCAGTCGGGACTTTCTCCTACGAGCAGTACTTC.

CDR3 coding DNA: TGTGCCAGCAGCTCGCTAGCGGGAGGGCCCCACAATGAGCAGTTCTTC. It translates to CASSSLAGGPHNEQFF. The V call is TRBV13, the J call TRBJ2-1; 12 positions match TRBD2. Germline loops: CDR1 PRHDT, CDR2 FYEKMQ (reference sequence). This CDR3 is built from 16 residues. Germline trimming cut 4 bases from V and 5 bases from J; bases unmatched to any gene: 6.

This clone has just a few counts. The rearrangement joins TRBV4-1 to TRBJ2-7, with D perhaps TRBD2 (6 bases). Deletions cut 0 bases from V and 3 bases from J, with 15 bases between. CDR3 size: 16 residues. CDR1 and CDR2 from the germline V gene are MGHRA and YSYEKL. CDR3 in amino acids: CASSQDLRDSDYEQYF. The CDR3 nucleotides read TGCGCCAGCAGCCAAGACTTGCGGGACTCAGACTACGAGCAGTACTTC.

The chain links TRBV6-6 to TRBJ1-2; TRBD1 matches 7 bases. Germline CDR1 reads MNHNY; CDR2 reads SVGAGI (reference sequence). This CDR3 comprises 13 residues. V shed 6 bases and J 8 bases; nucleotides not matched to a gene: 9. The CDR3, as DNA: TGTGCCAGCAGCGACAGGGAAAGGGGCGGCTACACCTTC. Translation gives CASSDRERGGYTF.

In its sample, this clone was seen a few times. J is TRBJ2-7 and V is TRBV11-2, with 7 bases identical to TRBD1. The CDR3 totals 15 residues. V lost 0 bases and J lost 3; bases outside the gene matches: 5. Looked up from germline, CDR1 is SGHAT and CDR2 is FQNNGV. The CDR3 DNA is TGTGCCAGCAGCTTAGAGCCGGGACAGCACTACGAGCAGTACTTC. As protein: CASSLEPGQHYEQYF.

The chain joins TRBV5-1 to TRBJ2-7, with D perhaps matching TRBD2 (5 bases). V was clipped by 5 bases and J by 7 bases, with 13 bases between them. Germline CDR1 reads SGHRS; CDR2 reads YFSETQ. The CDR3 extends over 12 amino acids. CDR3 protein: CASSSTRGEQYF. CDR3 DNA sequence: TGCGCCAGCAGTTCGACGAGAGGGGAGCAGTACTTC.

This clone was observed a handful of times. The CDR3 DNA reads TGCGCCAGCAGCTTGGGGGGTGGACAGGGGAACGAGCAGTACTTC. Amino acids: CASSLGGGQGNEQYF. This sequence joins TRBV5-1 and TRBJ2-7; 9 bases align to TRBD1. The ends lost 0 bases at V and 5 bases at J; junction bases unmatched: 6. Germline CDR1 SGHRS, CDR2 YFSETQ. This CDR3 contains 15 residues.

This rearrangement joins TRBV11-2 to TRBJ1-1, with 10 nucleotides matching TRBD1. J was trimmed by 6 bases and V by 4 bases; bases with no gene match: 11. CDR3 length: 16 residues. Germline V gene sequence: CDR1 SGHAT, CDR2 FQNNGV. The DNA of the CDR3 is TGTGCCAGCAGCTCACAATTACCGGGACAGGGGTCTGAAGCTTTCTTT. Translating it yields CASSSQLPGQGSEAFF. Full variable domain (remainder filled in from reference TRBV11-2 and TRBJ1-1): EAGVAQSPRYKIIEKRQSVAFWCNPISGHATLYWYQQILGQGPKLLIQFQNNGVVDDSQLPKDRFSAERLKGVDSTLKIQPAKLEDSAVYLCASSSQLPGQGSEAFFGQGTRLTVV.

The chain employs TRBV7-2 and TRBJ2-6; 7 positions agree with TRBD2. Unmatched junction bases numbered 9, after V lost 5 bases and J lost 2 bases. There are 17 residues in the CDR3. Germline V gene lookup returns CDR1 SGHTA and CDR2 FQGNSA. DNA of the CDR3: TGTGCCAGCAGCAAGCCCGGGGGGATAACTGGGGCCAACGTCCTGACTTTC. Its protein product is CASSKPGGITGANVLTF.

The V gene is TRBV7-8, the J gene TRBJ2-3; TRBD2 agrees at 9 bases. The germline V gene has CDR1 SGHVS and CDR2 FQNEAQ. The CDR3 spans 16 residues. The J segment lost 6 bases and the V segment lost 6 bases, leaving 13 bases of the junction unmatched. The chain's CDR3 is CASRFPGGRGPDTQYF. The CDR3 DNA follows: TGTGCCAGCAGGTTCCCCGGCGGGAGGGGTCCGGATACGCAGTATTTT. Full variable domain (remainder filled in from reference TRBV7-8 and TRBJ2-3): GAGVSQSPRYKVAKRGQDVALRCDPISGHVSLFWYQQALGQGPEFLTYFQNEAQLDKSGLPSDRFFAERPEGSVSTLKIQRTQQEDSAVYLCASRFPGGRGPDTQYFGPGTRLTVL.

The chain recombines TRBV28 with TRBJ1-1; D is ambiguous. The length of the CDR3 is 17 residues. The V gene's germline CDR1 is MDHEN and CDR2 SYDVKM. V gave up 7 bases and J gave up 0 bases, with 21 bases separating them. CDR3 protein: CASIHSFGEGLNTEAFF. CDR3 bases: TGTGCCAGCATTCACTCCTTCGGCGAGGGCTTGAACACTGAAGCTTTCTTT. Using reference TRBV28 and TRBJ1-1 for the parts outside the CDR3, the full variable domain is DVKVTQSSRYLVKRTGEKVFLECVQDMDHENMFWYRQDPGLGLRLIYFSYDVKMKEKGDIPEGYSVSREKKERFSLILESASTNQTSMYLCASIHSFGEGLNTEAFFGQGTRLTVV.

The V gene is TRBV19, the J gene TRBJ2-1; 9 bases are a match to TRBD2. Germline CDR1 reads LNHDA; CDR2 reads SQIVND (reference sequence). The CDR3 has 16 amino acids. J lost 6 bases, V lost 0 bases, and 6 bases had no gene match. The CDR3 region has the DNA TGTGCCAGTAGTATAGAAGGGACTAGCTTAGGCAATGAGCAGTTCTTC. Translated, it gives CASSIEGTSLGNEQFF.

The J gene is TRBJ2-7, the V gene TRBV27; D perhaps matches TRBD2 (6 bases). The CDR3 loop spans 16 amino acids. V gave up 6 bases and J gave up 9 bases, with 27 bases separating them. Germline loops: CDR1 MNHEY, CDR2 SMNVEV (reference sequence). Written as DNA, the CDR3 is TGTGCCAGCAGCCCAAACGCCGGGGTGCCCCCCGGGGGGCAGTACTTC. The encoded protein is CASSPNAGVPPGGQYF.